Listed below are T cell receptor beta chains from one sample, sequenced in a study of regulatory T cells in long-lasting Graves disease. One entry per CDR3 protein, called by TCRdb with MiXCR from the multiplex PCR reads. The data hold more than 650,000 distinct CDR3 sequences, with 25% to 35% observed a single time. Sequencing used peripheral blood mononuclear cells (PBMCs), obtained when the disease was refractory, from a patient treated with antithyroid drugs. The receptor set was obtained from a female donor with Graves disease. Each CDR3 is given with its conserved first and last residue. A D gene is named only where the DNA matches it firmly. The size of a clone is reported for some rows only, either as once, few or many, or as a class for expanded clones.

V gene	J gene	clone size	D gene	CDR3 protein	CDR3 DNA
TRBV6-4	TRBJ2-5	NA	NA	CASSDGTPKETQYF	TGTGCCAGCAGTGACGGGACTCCTAAAGAGACCCAGTACTTC
TRBV6-9	TRBJ2-3	NA	TRBD2	CASSSPTSGSTDTQYF	TGTGCCAGCAGTTCTCCCACTAGCGGGAGCACAGATACGCAGTATTTT
TRBV6-1	TRBJ1-4	NA	NA	CASKRDTAVQNEKLFF	TGTGCCAGCAAGCGGGACACGGCGGTCCAAAATGAAAAACTGTTTTTT
TRBV9	TRBJ2-7	NA	NA	CASSVEAALEEQYF	TGTGCCAGCAGCGTAGAGGCGGCGTTAGAGGAGCAGTACTTC
TRBV9	TRBJ1-3	NA	TRBD1	CASSVVDRGGNTIYF	TGTGCCAGCAGCGTAGTGGACAGGGGTGGAAACACCATATATTTT
TRBV12-3/TRBV12-4	TRBJ2-2	few	TRBD2	CASSLGTSDTGELFF	TGTGCCAGCAGTTTAGGGACTAGCGACACCGGGGAGCTGTTTTTT
TRBV27	TRBJ1-1	many	TRBD1	CASSFIGTGRRNTEAFF	TGTGCCAGCAGTTTTATAGGGACAGGGAGAAGGAACACTGAAGCTTTCTTT
TRBV2	TRBJ1-1	NA	TRBD1	CASSETGRFGEAFF	TGTGCCAGCAGTGAGACAGGGAGGTTTGGTGAAGCTTTCTTT
TRBV28	TRBJ1-1	few	NA	CASSSLVNPDKAFF	TGTGCCAGCAGTTCACTAGTCAATCCCGATAAAGCTTTCTTT
TRBV10-3	TRBJ1-2	few	NA	CAMSPGTYYGYTF	TGTGCCATGAGTCCCGGGACCTACTATGGCTACACCTTC
TRBV5-1	TRBJ2-7	NA	TRBD2	CASSLSLAGTDEQYF	TGCGCCAGCAGCTTGAGTCTAGCGGGAACCGACGAGCAGTACTTC
TRBV30	TRBJ2-5	NA	NA	CAWSALTSQETQYF	TGTGCCTGGAGTGCTCTGACATCGCAAGAGACCCAGTACTTC
TRBV2	TRBJ2-5	NA	NA	CASSEVGPVETQYF	TGTGCCAGCAGTGAGGTCGGCCCCGTGGAGACCCAGTACTTC
TRBV11-2	TRBJ2-5	many	TRBD2	CASSSARTSGSQETQYF	TGTGCCAGCAGCTCCGCTAGGACTAGCGGAAGCCAAGAGACCCAGTACTTC
TRBV3-1	TRBJ2-2	NA	NA	CASSQGLTYTGELVF	TGTGCCAGCAGCCAAGGACTAACATACACCGGGGAGCTGGTTTTT
TRBV24-1	TRBJ1-2	NA	NA	CATSDIQDNYGYTF	TGTGCCACCAGTGACATACAGGATAACTATGGCTACACCTTC
TRBV28	TRBJ1-5	few	NA	CASRGGLSQPQHF	TGTGCCAGCAGGGGAGGTCTGAGTCAGCCCCAGCATTTT
TRBV28	TRBJ1-5	NA	TRBD1	CASKMTGGFQPQHF	TGTGCCAGCAAAATGACAGGGGGCTTTCAGCCCCAGCATTTT
TRBV6-9	TRBJ2-3	NA	NA	CASSYAGLSTDTQYF	TGTGCCAGCAGTTACGCGGGGCTGAGCACAGATACGCAGTATTTT
TRBV6-2/TRBV6-3	TRBJ1-1	NA	NA	CASSEKGGTEAFF	TGTGCCAGCAGTGAAAAAGGGGGCACTGAAGCTTTCTTT
TRBV28	TRBJ2-5	many	TRBD1	CASSPRTGRQETQYF	TGTGCCAGCAGTCCTCGGACAGGGCGGCAAGAGACCCAGTACTTC
TRBV20-1	TRBJ1-1	few	NA	CSARQTARGTEAFF	TGCAGTGCTAGGCAGACAGCTAGAGGGACTGAAGCTTTCTTT
TRBV11-2	TRBJ1-1	many	TRBD1	CASSSTGQPSNTEAFF	TGTGCCAGCAGCTCGACGGGACAGCCTTCGAACACTGAAGCTTTCTTT
TRBV28	TRBJ1-5	NA	NA	CASSYGWVQPQHF	TGTGCCAGCAGTTATGGATGGGTCCAGCCCCAGCATTTT
TRBV27	TRBJ1-6	many	NA	CASRAGTAHNSPLHF	TGTGCCAGCAGAGCCGGAACCGCTCATAATTCACCCCTCCACTTT
TRBV5-1	TRBJ2-2	few	NA	CASSNGPGTAITGELFF	TGCGCCAGCAGCAACGGTCCCGGGACTGCTATCACCGGGGAGCTGTTTTTT
TRBV11-2	TRBJ2-7	few	TRBD2	CASSPQGLAYEQYF	TGTGCCAGCAGCCCGCAAGGACTAGCTTACGAGCAGTACTTC
TRBV7-2	TRBJ1-3	NA	NA	CASSTNSGNTIYF	TGTGCCAGCAGCACGAACTCTGGAAACACCATATATTTT
TRBV10-3	TRBJ2-2	NA	TRBD1	CATGSDRGPNPGELFF	TGTGCCACGGGGAGCGACAGGGGCCCTAATCCCGGGGAGCTGTTTTTT
TRBV28	TRBJ1-4	NA	NA	CASSQTEVNERLFF	TGTGCCAGCAGCCAGACAGAGGTTAATGAAAGACTGTTTTTT
TRBV6-9	TRBJ1-2	many	TRBD1	CASSYDSGSGGARTF	TGTGCCAGCAGTTACGACAGCGGGTCAGGGGGCGCGAGAACCTTC